These 30 T cell receptor beta chains were all obtained from the same sample, sequenced in a study of cytomegalovirus exposure and HLA in healthy donors. The PCR had 60 Vbeta and 13 Jbeta primers. Measured with immunoSEQ multiplex PCR; TCRdb has only the in-frame clones, and not every one. This repertoire shows some 180,000 clones, approximately 84% found once; its top ten account for about 3%. Source material: PBMCs. All receptors come from a female donor in good health and CMV-seronegative.

V gene TRBV21-1 combines with J gene TRBJ1-4; the table's D gene call, TRBD1, was not cross checked with the DNA. TRBV21-1 corresponds to a pseudogene. The CDR3 has 15 residues. The DNA of the CDR3 is TGTGCCAGCAGCAAAATCTGGCCAGGGGAGGAAAAACTGTTTTTT. Residues: CASSKIWPGEEKLFF.

This sequence joins TRBV14 and TRBJ1-4; 9 bases map to TRBD1. Germline loops: CDR1 SGHDN, CDR2 FVKESK. J lost 8 bases, V lost 6 bases, and 10 bases had no gene match. The CDR3 runs 15 residues. For the CDR3, the DNA is TGTGCCAGCAGGGCATCGGGACAGGGACGCGAAAAACTGTTTTTT. Its translation: CASRASGQGREKLFF.

The rearrangement uses TRBV7-7 and TRBJ2-5; D remains unclear. Germline lookup yields CDR1 SSHAT and CDR2 FNYEAQ (reference sequence). V was pared by 7 bases and J by 7 bases, with 10 bases between. CDR3 length: 11 residues. CDR3 sequence reads: CASTFPRTQYF. The DNA of the CDR3 is TGTGCCAGCACCTTCCCCCGGACCCAGTACTTC. The variable domain in full, completed from reference TRBV7-7 and TRBJ2-5, reads GAGVSQSPRYKVTKRGQDVTLRCDPISSHATLYWYQQALGQGPEFLTYFNYEAQPDKSGLPSDRFSAERPEGSISTLTIQRTEQRDSAMYRCASTFPRTQYFGPGTRLLVL.

The rearrangement joins TRBV5-1 to TRBJ2-5; TRBD2 agrees at 9 bases. Germline assignment: CDR1 SGHRS and CDR2 YFSETQ. V shed 1 base and J 4 bases; nucleotides not matched to a gene: 11. This CDR3 contains 17 residues. The DNA for the CDR3 is TGCGCCAGCAGCTTGAATCCGCGGGGGGGCCACCGAGAGACCCAGTACTTC. As protein: CASSLNPRGGHRETQYF.

J is TRBJ2-7 and V is TRBV30; D is possibly TRBD2 (5 bases). The germline CDR1 and CDR2 sequences are GTSNPN and SVGIG (reference sequence). The CDR3 consists of 12 residues. The V gene lost 6 bases and the J gene lost 2 bases, with 11 bases spanning the gap. CDR3 residues: CACRSGTYEQYF. In DNA, the CDR3 is TGTGCCTGTAGGTCGGGGACCTACGAGCAGTACTTC. The whole variable domain, filled in from reference TRBV30 and TRBJ2-7, reads SQTIHQWPATLVQPVGSPLSLECTVEGTSNPNLYWYRQAAGRGLQLLFYSVGIGQISSEVPQNLSASRPQDRQFILSSKKLLLSDSGFYLCACRSGTYEQYFGPGTRLTVT.

The chain joins TRBV19 to TRBJ2-7; the D is unclear. The CDR3 is made up of 14 amino acids. V gave up 6 bases and J gave up 3 bases, with 15 bases separating them. Germline CDR1 is LNHDA and CDR2 is SQIVND (reference sequence). The CDR3 sequence is CASSNQNPGYEQYF. DNA for the CDR3: TGTGCCAGTAGCAACCAGAACCCAGGCTACGAGCAGTACTTC.

In nucleotides, the CDR3 is TGTGCCAGCAGCCCACGGACAGGGGGACCCTACAATGAGCAGTTCTTC. Protein sequence: CASSPRTGGPYNEQFF. This chain joins TRBV7-9 and TRBJ2-1, with 10 bases that match TRBD1. Germline V lookup: CDR1 SEHNR, CDR2 FQNEAQ (reference sequence). CDR3 length: 16 amino acids. V dropped 5 bases and J dropped 2; count of bases not matched to a gene: 6.

V gene TRBV5-1 combines with J gene TRBJ2-7; the match to TRBD2 covers 12 bases. After removal of 5 bases from V and 4 bases from J, the junction contained 4 bases not matched to a gene. The CDR3 has 14 amino acids. The germline V gene has CDR1 SGHRS and CDR2 YFSETQ. This chain's CDR3 is CASRVTSGSYEQYF. In DNA, the CDR3 is TGCGCCAGCAGGGTGACTAGCGGGAGTTACGAGCAGTACTTC. Looking up the rest from reference TRBV5-1 and TRBJ2-7 gives the full variable domain: KAGVTQTPRYLIKTRGQQVTLSCSPISGHRSVSWYQQTPGQGLQFLFEYFSETQRNKGNFPGRFSGRQFSNSRSEMNVSTLELGDSALYLCASRVTSGSYEQYFGPGTRLTVT.

This clone occurred a few times. The V call is TRBV13, the J call TRBJ1-4; TRBD1 agrees at 8 bases. V was clipped by 5 bases and J by 11 bases; unmatched bases: 4. CDR1 is PRHDT, CDR2 FYEKMQ, per germline (reference sequence). The CDR3 loop spans 12 amino acids. CDR3 sequence (DNA): TGTGCCAGCAGCCCCCAGGGGGCGAAACTGTTTTTT. Its translation: CASSPQGAKLFF.

This rearrangement joins TRBV7-2 to TRBJ2-3; D call uncertain. In germline, CDR1 is SGHTA, CDR2 FQGNSA. The CDR3 loop spans 13 amino acids. The V gene lost 3 bases and the J gene lost 6 bases, with 10 bases spanning the gap. The CDR3 here is CASSFSHVDTQYF. The DNA of the CDR3 is TGTGCCAGCAGCTTTAGCCATGTGGATACGCAGTATTTT.

A few counts support this clone. V gene TRBV6-5 combines with J gene TRBJ1-1; D is undetermined. V was cut by 5 bases and J by 9 bases, with 22 bases left in between. The CDR3 length is 15 residues. Germline V gives CDR1 MNHEY, CDR2 SVGAGI. CDR3 DNA sequence: TGTGCCAGCAGTACCTCTACCCTCCCCCGGACTCAAGCTTTCTTT. Encoded protein: CASSTSTLPRTQAFF.

The chain joins TRBV27 to TRBJ2-3; 8 bases fit TRBD2. This CDR3 comprises 15 residues. Germline loops: CDR1 MNHEY, CDR2 SMNVEV (reference sequence). J was trimmed by 0 bases and V by 8 bases; bases with no gene match: 7. The CDR3 coding sequence is TGTGCCAGCGCCGGAACTAGCGGTAGCACAGATACGCAGTATTTT. Translated: CASAGTSGSTDTQYF.

The rearrangement uses TRBV7-8 and TRBJ2-3; D may be TRBD2 (5 bases). The V gene's germline CDR1 is SGHVS and CDR2 FQNEAQ. Between the trimmed V and J ends, which lost 4 bases and 2 bases, there was a span of 19 bases. This CDR3 is 17 amino acids long. CDR3 residues: CASSSPRRTITTDTQYF. In DNA, the CDR3 is TGTGCCAGCAGCTCCCCCAGGAGGACCATTACCACAGATACGCAGTATTTT.

CDR3 nucleotides: TGTGCTAGTGGTCCACCGGGGACTGGCTATAATTCACCCCTCCACTTT. Translation: CASGPPGTGYNSPLHF. This chain joins TRBV12-5 and TRBJ1-6; D possibly corresponds to TRBD1 (5 bases). Germline V gives CDR1 LGHNT, CDR2 FRNRAP. V lost 5 bases and J lost 3, with 14 bases in between. The CDR3 runs to 16 residues.

V and J are TRBV15 and TRBJ1-1, with a possible D match to TRBD1 (5 bases). V was pared by 0 bases and J by 1 base, with 12 bases between. The CDR3 sequence is 16 residues long. Germline-derived CDR1 and CDR2 are LNHNV and YYDKDF (reference sequence). Here the CDR3 DNA reads TGTGCCACCAGCAGAGACCCTCAGGGCACGAACACTGAAGCTTTCTTT. It encodes CATSRDPQGTNTEAFF.

Here the CDR3 reads CASSLRGGEEDGYTF. The CDR3 coding sequence is TGCGCCAGCAGTTTACGTGGTGGGGAGGAGGATGGCTACACCTTC. The chain couples TRBV5-1 to TRBJ1-2, with unresolved D. V dropped 5 bases and J dropped 6 bases, with 20 bases sitting between them. This CDR3 comprises 15 residues. The germline V gene encodes CDR1 SGHRS and CDR2 YFSETQ.

The CDR3 DNA reads as TGTGCCACCGAGGGACAGCATGAGCAGTTCTTC. This gives the protein CATEGQHEQFF. This chain uses TRBV6-1 with TRBJ2-1; TRBD1 aligns across 7 bases. The CDR3 spans 11 residues. Germline assignment: CDR1 MNHNS and CDR2 SASEGT. The V segment lost 10 bases and the J segment 8 bases; nucleotides outside the gene matches: 5.

The rearrangement uses TRBV19 and TRBJ2-3, with 10 nucleotides matching TRBD2. CDR1 LNHDA and CDR2 SQIVND come from the germline V gene (reference sequence). V trimming: 1 base; J trimming: 2 bases; junction bases outside the gene matches: 12. This CDR3 has 19 residues. CDR3 residues: CASSIGVASGRAVTDTQYF. CDR3 coding DNA: TGTGCCAGTAGTATAGGGGTGGCGAGCGGGAGGGCAGTCACAGATACGCAGTATTTT.

This chain uses TRBV9 with TRBJ2-5, with D perhaps matching TRBD1 (5 bases). V dropped 3 bases and J dropped 1 base, with 13 bases sitting between them. Germline V gene lookup returns CDR1 SGDLS and CDR2 YYNGEE. The CDR3 runs to 15 residues. CDR3 bases: TGTGCCAGCAGCGAACAACCAGGGCCCCAAGAGACCCAGTACTTC. It translates to CASSEQPGPQETQYF.

This clone was seen more than once but under ten times. The chain couples TRBV9 to TRBJ2-3, with D perhaps TRBD1 (5 bases). Trimming removed 0 bases from V and 1 base from J, with 9 bases in between. This CDR3 has 15 residues. The germline gives CDR1 SGDLS, CDR2 YYNGEE. The CDR3 region is CASSVGETGTDTQYF. The CDR3, as DNA: TGTGCCAGCAGCGTAGGTGAGACAGGCACAGATACGCAGTATTTT.

DNA of the CDR3: TGTGCCAGCCGTAGCGGGCGGAACACCGGGGAGCTGTTTTTT. This codes for CASRSGRNTGELFF. This chain connects TRBV18 to TRBJ2-2; 7 bases agree with TRBD2. Germline loops: CDR1 KGHSH, CDR2 LQKENI. With 8 bases clipped from V and 1 base from J, the junction kept 4 bases outside the gene matches. This CDR3 is 14 amino acids long.

V gene TRBV7-8 combines with J gene TRBJ1-1; D call uncertain. The germline V and J ends were trimmed by 3 bases and 4 bases, with 9 bases remaining between them. CDR3 length: 13 amino acids. Germline CDR1 SGHVS, CDR2 FQNEAQ. CDR3 sequence reads: CASSFQPGTEAFF. The CDR3 bases are TGTGCCAGCAGCTTTCAACCCGGCACTGAAGCTTTCTTT.

This sequence joins TRBV5-4 and TRBJ2-4, with TRBD1 as a possible D gene (6 bases). The CDR3 covers 15 residues. Trimming removed 0 bases from V and 4 bases from J, with 11 bases in between. Germline V lookup: CDR1 SGHNT, CDR2 YYREEE (reference sequence). CDR3 nucleotides: TGTGCCAGCAGCTTGGCCCAGGGGAGTAAAAACATTCAGTACTTC. It translates to CASSLAQGSKNIQYF.

This clone was seen a handful of times. This same CDR3 is encoded by further DNA sequences in the sample. The chain carries TRBV6-5 and TRBJ1-2; TRBD1 is a possible D gene (6 bases). CDR3 size: 15 residues. Germline V gene sequence: CDR1 MNHEY, CDR2 SVGAGI. The V and J ends lost 2 bases and 0 bases respectively, with 10 bases between them. DNA of the CDR3: TGTGCCAGCAGTTACGGTGAGGGGGCTAACTATGGCTACACCTTC. Protein: CASSYGEGANYGYTF.

This chain links TRBV27 with TRBJ2-6; D call uncertain. Trimming took 6 bases from V and 4 from J, leaving 7 bases between them. The germline V gene encodes CDR1 MNHEY and CDR2 SMNVEV (reference sequence). The CDR3 totals 13 residues. The CDR3: CASSSGGANVLTF. The CDR3 nucleotides read TGTGCCAGCAGCTCTGGCGGGGCCAACGTCCTGACTTTC.

The V call is TRBV27, the J call TRBJ2-5; TRBD1 agrees at 7 bases. Germline V gene lookup returns CDR1 MNHEY and CDR2 SMNVEV (reference sequence). The CDR3 sequence is 14 residues long. With V trimmed by 4 bases and J by 4 bases, 6 bases remained unmatched. The CDR3 nucleotides are TGTGCCAGCAGTTCACGACAGGGTCCAGAGACCCAGTACTTC. The encoded protein is CASSSRQGPETQYF.

The rearrangement links TRBV10-3 to TRBJ2-1; a possible D gene is TRBD1 (5 bases). V was clipped by 6 bases and J by 8 bases, with 14 bases between them. The CDR3 consists of 13 residues. Germline CDR1 and CDR2: ENHRY and SYGVKD. CDR3 sequence: CAISFLGPDEQFF. The CDR3 DNA sequence: TGTGCCATCAGCTTCCTGGGGCCAGATGAGCAGTTCTTC.

Regarding this clone: One end of the junction does not line up with germline, which may come from a read error. The chain has TRBV7-9 and TRBJ2-6, with D perhaps TRBD2 (6 bases). Germline values: CDR1 SEHNR, CDR2 FQNEAQ (reference sequence). The CDR3 is 15 residues long. The CDR3 region is CSSSFGGSGANVLTF. CDR3 in DNA: TGTTCCAGCAGCTTCGGGGGCTCTGGGGCCAACGTCCTGACTTTC.

Points on this clone: At one end the junction does not follow the germline gene, possibly because of a read error. The chain links TRBV5-1 to TRBJ2-2, with 10 positions matching TRBD2. The CDR3 length is 16 residues. Germline CDR1 SGHRS, CDR2 YFSETQ. The CDR3 is CASSLGGLANTRELFF. CDR3 DNA: TGCGCCAGCAGCTTGGGGGGACTAGCGAACACCAGGGAGCTGTTTTTT.

The CDR3 coding sequence is TGTGCCAGCAGCCAAGGAGCCCTTTCTAGGCAGTTCTTC. It is translated as CASSQGALSRQFF. The chain carries TRBV4-2 and TRBJ2-1; D remains unclear. Trimming took off 1 base at V and 12 bases at J, with 13 bases between the two ends. This CDR3 region has 13 residues. The germline CDR1 and CDR2 sequences are LGHNA and YNFKEQ.